This T cell receptor (beta chain) was found in a study of early T cells in non-severe SARS-CoV-2 infection. Background on the study: Unsorted whole blood bulk RNA was sequenced, with unpaired chains.

Study outcomes and limitations: Matching results from VDJdb favored anti-spike CD8 responses, leaving private and CD4 specificities undetected.

Turning to this clonotype: Its antigen is undetermined.

V lost 2 bases, J lost 14 bases, and 5 bases stayed unmatched. The CDR3 length is 12 residues. CDR1 is MDHEN, CDR2 SYDVKM, per germline. The TCR library protocol attached unique molecular identifiers to the individual cDNA molecules. In TCRdb, the 5' RACE reads were re-called with MiXCR into one record per CDR3 protein. The sample includes more than 95,000 distinct CDR3 sequences, around a sixth seen only once; the top ten take about 1.3%. This sequence originates from an adult who was a healthcare worker with PCR-confirmed SARS-CoV-2 infection or an uninfected control (not recorded which). The V gene is TRBV28, the J gene TRBJ2-1; 8 nucleotides line up with TRBD1. The sequenced sample was whole blood. CDR3 loop: CASSLPGQGKFF. DNA for the CDR3: TGTGCCAGCAGTTTACCAGGACAGGGAAAGTTCTTC. The full variable domain, rest sourced from reference TRBV28 and TRBJ2-1, is DVKVTQSSRYLVKRTGEKVFLECVQDMDHENMFWYRQDPGLGLRLIYFSYDVKMKEKGDIPEGYSVSREKKERFSLILESASTNQTSMYLCASSLPGQGKFFGPGTRLTVL.